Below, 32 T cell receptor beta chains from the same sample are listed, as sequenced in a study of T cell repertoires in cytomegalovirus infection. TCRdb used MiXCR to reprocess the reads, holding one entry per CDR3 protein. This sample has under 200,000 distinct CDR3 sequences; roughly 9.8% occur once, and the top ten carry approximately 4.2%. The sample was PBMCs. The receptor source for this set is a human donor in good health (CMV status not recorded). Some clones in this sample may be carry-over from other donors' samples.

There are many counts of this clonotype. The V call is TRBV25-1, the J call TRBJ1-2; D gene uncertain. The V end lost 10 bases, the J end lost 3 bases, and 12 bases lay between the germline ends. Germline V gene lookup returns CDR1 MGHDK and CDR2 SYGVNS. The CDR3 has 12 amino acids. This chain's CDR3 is CATYDKHYGYTF. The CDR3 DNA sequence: TGTGCCACCTATGACAAGCACTATGGCTACACCTTC.

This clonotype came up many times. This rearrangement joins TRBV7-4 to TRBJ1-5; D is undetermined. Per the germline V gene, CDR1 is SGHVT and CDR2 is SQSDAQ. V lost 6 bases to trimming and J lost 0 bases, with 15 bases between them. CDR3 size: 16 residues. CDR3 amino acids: CASRHHSRHSNQPQHF. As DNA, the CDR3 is TGTGCCAGCAGACACCACAGTCGGCATAGCAATCAGCCCCAGCATTTT.

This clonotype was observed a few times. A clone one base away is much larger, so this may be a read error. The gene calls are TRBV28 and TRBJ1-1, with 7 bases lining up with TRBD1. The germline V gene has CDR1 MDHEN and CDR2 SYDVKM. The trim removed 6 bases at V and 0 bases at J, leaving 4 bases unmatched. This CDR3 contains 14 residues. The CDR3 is CASSQTGMNTEAFF. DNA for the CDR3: TGTGCCAGCAGCCAGACAGGGATGAACACTGAAGCTTTCTTT.

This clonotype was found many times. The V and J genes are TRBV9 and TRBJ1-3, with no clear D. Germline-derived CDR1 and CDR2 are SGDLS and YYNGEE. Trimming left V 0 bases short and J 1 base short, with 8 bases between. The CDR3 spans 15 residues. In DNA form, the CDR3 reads TGTGCCAGCAGCGTAGATTCAATGTCTGGAAACACCATATATTTT. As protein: CASSVDSMSGNTIYF.

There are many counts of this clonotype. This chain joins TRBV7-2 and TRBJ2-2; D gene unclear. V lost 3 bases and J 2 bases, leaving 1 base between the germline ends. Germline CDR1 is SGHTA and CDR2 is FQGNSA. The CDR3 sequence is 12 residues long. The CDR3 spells CASSFNTGELFF. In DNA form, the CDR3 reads TGTGCCAGCAGCTTCAACACCGGGGAGCTGTTTTTT.

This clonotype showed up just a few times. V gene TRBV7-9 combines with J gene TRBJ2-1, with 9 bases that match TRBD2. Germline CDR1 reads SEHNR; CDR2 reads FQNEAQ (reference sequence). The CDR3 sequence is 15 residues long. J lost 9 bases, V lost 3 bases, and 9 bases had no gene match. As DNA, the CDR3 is TGTGCCAGCAGCTTTCAGAGCGGGGGGAACATTGAGCAGTTCTTC. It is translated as CASSFQSGGNIEQFF.

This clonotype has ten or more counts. This chain's CDR3 is CAWSVFQGGFHQETQYF. As DNA, the CDR3 is TGTGCCTGGAGTGTATTCCAGGGGGGTTTTCACCAAGAGACCCAGTACTTC. The chain employs TRBV30 and TRBJ2-5, with D tentatively TRBD1 (7 bases). This CDR3 spans 17 amino acids. The V end lost 0 bases, the J end lost 0 bases, and 17 bases lay between the germline ends. Germline loops: CDR1 GTSNPN, CDR2 SVGIG (reference sequence).

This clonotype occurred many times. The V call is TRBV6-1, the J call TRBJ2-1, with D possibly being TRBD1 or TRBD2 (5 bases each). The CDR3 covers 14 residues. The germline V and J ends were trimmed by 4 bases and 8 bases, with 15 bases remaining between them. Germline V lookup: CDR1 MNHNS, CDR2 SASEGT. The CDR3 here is CASSAGTPRDEQFF. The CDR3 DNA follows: TGTGCCAGCAGTGCCGGGACCCCACGCGATGAGCAGTTCTTC.

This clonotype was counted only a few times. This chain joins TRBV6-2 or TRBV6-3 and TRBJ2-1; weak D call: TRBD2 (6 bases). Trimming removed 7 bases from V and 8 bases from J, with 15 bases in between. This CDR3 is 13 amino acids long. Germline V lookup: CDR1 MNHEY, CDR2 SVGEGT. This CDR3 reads CASTELAWYEQFF. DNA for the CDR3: TGTGCCAGCACTGAGCTAGCGTGGTATGAGCAGTTCTTC.

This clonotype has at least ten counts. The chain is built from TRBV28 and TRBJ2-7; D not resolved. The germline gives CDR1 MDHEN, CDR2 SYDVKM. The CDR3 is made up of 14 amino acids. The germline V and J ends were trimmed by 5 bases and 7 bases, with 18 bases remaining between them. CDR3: CASSAVEFGPEQYF. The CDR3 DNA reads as TGTGCCAGCAGTGCAGTGGAGTTCGGGCCAGAGCAGTACTTC.

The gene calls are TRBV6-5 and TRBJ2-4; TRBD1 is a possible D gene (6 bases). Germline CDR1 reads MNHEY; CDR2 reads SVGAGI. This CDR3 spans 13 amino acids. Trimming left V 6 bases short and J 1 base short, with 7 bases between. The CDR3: CASSDRAKNIQYF. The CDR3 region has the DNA TGTGCCAGCAGCGACAGGGCCAAAAACATTCAGTACTTC.

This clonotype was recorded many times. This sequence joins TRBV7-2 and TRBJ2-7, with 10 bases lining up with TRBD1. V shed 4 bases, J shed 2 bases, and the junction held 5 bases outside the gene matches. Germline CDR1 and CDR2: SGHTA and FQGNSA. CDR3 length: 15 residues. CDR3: CASSSFGTGAYEQYF. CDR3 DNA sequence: TGTGCCAGCAGCTCCTTCGGGACAGGGGCCTACGAGCAGTACTTC.

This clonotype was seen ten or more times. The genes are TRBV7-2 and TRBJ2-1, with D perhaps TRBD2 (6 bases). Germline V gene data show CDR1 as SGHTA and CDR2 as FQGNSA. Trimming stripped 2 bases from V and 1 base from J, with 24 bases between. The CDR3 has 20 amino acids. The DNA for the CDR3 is TGTGCCAGCAGCTTAATTATCTGGGCCGGGACTTCGTCTTCCTACAATGAGCAGTTCTTC. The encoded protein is CASSLIIWAGTSSSYNEQFF.

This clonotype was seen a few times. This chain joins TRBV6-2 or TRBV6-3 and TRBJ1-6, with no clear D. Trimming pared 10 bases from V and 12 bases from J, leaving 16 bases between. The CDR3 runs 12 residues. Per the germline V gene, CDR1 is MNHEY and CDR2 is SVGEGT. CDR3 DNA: TGTGCCACCAAGGACTTTGGGAGACCCCTCCACTTT. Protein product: CATKDFGRPLHF.

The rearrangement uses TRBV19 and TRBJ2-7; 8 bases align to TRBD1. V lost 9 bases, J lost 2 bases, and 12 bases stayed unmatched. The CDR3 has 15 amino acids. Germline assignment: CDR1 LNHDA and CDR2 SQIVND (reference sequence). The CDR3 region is CASSDRGERAYEQYF. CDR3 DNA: TGTGCCAGCTCCGACAGGGGCGAAAGAGCCTACGAGCAGTACTTC. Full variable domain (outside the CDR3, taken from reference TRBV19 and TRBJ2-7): DGGITQSPKYLFRKEGQNVTLSCEQNLNHDAMYWYRQDPGQGLRLIYYSQIVNDFQKGDIAEGYSVSREKKESFPLTVTSAQKNPTAFYLCASSDRGERAYEQYFGPGTRLTVT.

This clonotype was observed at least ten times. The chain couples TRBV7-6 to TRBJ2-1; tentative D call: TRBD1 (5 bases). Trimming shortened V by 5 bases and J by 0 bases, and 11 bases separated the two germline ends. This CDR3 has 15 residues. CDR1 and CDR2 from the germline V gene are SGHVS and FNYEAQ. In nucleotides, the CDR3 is TGTGCCAGCAGCCCTTTTCAGGGCTCCTACAATGAGCAGTTCTTC. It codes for CASSPFQGSYNEQFF.

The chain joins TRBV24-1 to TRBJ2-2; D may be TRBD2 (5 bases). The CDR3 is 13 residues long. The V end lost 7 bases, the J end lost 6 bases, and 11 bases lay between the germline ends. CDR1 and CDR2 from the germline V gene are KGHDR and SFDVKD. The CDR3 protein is CATRGSGSGELFF. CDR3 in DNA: TGTGCCACCAGAGGCAGCGGATCCGGGGAGCTGTTTTTT.

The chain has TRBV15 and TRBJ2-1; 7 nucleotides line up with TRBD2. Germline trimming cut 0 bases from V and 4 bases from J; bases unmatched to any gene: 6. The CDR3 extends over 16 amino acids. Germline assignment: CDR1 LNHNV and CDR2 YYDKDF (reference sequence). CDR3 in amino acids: CATSREGGTTYNEQFF. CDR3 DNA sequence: TGTGCCACCAGCAGAGAGGGTGGGACTACATACAATGAGCAGTTCTTC.

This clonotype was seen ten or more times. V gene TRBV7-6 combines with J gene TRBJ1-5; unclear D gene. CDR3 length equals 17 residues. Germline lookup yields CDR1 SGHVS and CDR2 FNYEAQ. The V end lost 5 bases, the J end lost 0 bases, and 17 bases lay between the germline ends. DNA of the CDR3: TGTGCCAGCAGCCTCCGACCGGGGAGTGATAGCAATCAGCCCCAGCATTTT. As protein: CASSLRPGSDSNQPQHF.

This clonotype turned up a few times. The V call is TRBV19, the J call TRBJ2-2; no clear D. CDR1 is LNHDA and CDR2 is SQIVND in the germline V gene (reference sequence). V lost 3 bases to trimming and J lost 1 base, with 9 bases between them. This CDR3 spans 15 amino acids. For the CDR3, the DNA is TGTGCCAGTAGTATCACCAGAATGAACACCGGGGAGCTGTTTTTT. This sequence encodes CASSITRMNTGELFF.

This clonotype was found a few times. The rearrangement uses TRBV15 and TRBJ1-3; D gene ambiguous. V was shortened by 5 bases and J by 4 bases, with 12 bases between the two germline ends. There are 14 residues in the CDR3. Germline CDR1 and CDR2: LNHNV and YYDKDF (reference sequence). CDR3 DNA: TGTGCCACCAGCGTCTTCGGGGTGGGAAACACCATATATTTT. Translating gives CATSVFGVGNTIYF.

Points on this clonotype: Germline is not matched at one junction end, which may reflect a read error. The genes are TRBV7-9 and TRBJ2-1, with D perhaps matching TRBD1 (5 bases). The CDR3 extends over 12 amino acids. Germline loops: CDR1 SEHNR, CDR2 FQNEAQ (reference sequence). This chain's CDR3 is CASSLPGNERFF. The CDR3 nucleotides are TGTGCCAGCAGCTTACCAGGGAATGAGCGGTTCTTC.

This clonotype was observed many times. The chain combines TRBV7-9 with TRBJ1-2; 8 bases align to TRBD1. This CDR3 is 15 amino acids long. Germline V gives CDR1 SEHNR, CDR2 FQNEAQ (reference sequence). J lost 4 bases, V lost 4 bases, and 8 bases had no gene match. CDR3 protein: CASSSPTGTGYGYTF. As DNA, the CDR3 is TGTGCCAGCAGCTCCCCTACAGGGACAGGCTATGGCTACACCTTC.

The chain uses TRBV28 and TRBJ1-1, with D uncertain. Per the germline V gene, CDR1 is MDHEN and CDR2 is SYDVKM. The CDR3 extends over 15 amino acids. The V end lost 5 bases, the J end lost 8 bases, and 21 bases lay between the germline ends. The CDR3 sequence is CASSPPAARPREAFF. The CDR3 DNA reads TGTGCCAGCAGTCCACCGGCTGCCAGGCCTAGGGAAGCTTTCTTT.

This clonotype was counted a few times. CDR3 nucleotides: TGTGCCAGCAGTCTAGCGGGGGGGCAGTATTTT. Its translation: CASSLAGGQYF. The chain recombines TRBV28 with TRBJ2-3, with TRBD2 matching over 11 bases. V was pared by 5 bases and J by 11 bases, with 0 bases of the junction left unmatched. The germline V gene encodes CDR1 MDHEN and CDR2 SYDVKM. There are 11 residues in the CDR3.

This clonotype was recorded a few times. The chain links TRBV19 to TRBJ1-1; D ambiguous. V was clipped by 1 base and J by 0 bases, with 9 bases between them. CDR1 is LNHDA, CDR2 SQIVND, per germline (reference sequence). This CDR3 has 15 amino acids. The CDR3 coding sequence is TGTGCCAGTAGTATAGGCGGCAATTTGAACACTGAAGCTTTCTTT. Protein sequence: CASSIGGNLNTEAFF.

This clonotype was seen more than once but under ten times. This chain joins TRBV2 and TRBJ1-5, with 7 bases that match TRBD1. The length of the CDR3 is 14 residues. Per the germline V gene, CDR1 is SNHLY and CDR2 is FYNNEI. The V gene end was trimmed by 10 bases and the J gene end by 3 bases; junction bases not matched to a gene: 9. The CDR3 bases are TGTGCCACCAGGGGGGGGGGCTCCAATCAGCCCCAGCATTTT. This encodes CATRGGGSNQPQHF.

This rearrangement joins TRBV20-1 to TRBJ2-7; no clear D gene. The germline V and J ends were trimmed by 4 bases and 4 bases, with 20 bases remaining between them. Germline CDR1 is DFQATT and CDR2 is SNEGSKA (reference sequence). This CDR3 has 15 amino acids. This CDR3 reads CSATAVDFKAYEQYF. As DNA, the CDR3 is TGCAGTGCTACTGCAGTTGATTTTAAGGCTTACGAGCAGTACTTC.

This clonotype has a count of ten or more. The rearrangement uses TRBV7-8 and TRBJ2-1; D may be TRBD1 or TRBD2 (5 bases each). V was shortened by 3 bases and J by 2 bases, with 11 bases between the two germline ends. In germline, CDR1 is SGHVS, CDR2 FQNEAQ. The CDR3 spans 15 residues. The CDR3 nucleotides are TGTGCCAGCAGCTTGGGGGACGGGACCTACAATGAGCAGTTCTTC. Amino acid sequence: CASSLGDGTYNEQFF.

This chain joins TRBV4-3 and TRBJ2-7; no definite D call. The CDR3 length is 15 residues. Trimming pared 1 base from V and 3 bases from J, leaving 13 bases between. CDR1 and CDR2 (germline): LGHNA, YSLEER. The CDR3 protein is CASSQALGTYYEQYF. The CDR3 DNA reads TGCGCCAGCAGCCAAGCTCTCGGCACTTACTACGAGCAGTACTTC.

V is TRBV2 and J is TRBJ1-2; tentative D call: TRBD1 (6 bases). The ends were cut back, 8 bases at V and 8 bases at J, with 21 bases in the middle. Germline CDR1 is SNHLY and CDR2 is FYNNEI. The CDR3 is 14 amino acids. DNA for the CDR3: TGTGCCAGCCTGGGGGCCAAGGGGTTGGAAGGCTACACCTTC. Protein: CASLGAKGLEGYTF.

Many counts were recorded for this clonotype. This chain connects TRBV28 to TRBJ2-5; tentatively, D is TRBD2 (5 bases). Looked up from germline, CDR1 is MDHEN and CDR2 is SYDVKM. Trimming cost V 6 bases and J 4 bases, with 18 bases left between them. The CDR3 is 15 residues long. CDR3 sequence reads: CASRPMTGGRETQYF. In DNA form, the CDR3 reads TGTGCCAGCAGACCAATGACCGGAGGTCGAGAGACCCAGTACTTC.